This record concerns one T cell receptor beta chain sequence. Its specificity is not known. The sample belongs to a study of OX40 agonist ivuxolimab in advanced cancers. Study results and caveats: Averaged across samples, CD8+ T cells carried more expanded clones than CD4+ did. Among patients with partial responses at 0.1-3.0 mg/kg, clonal expansion was among the lowest.

Trimming took 0 bases from V and 7 from J, leaving 13 bases between them. CDR3 length: 15 residues. Looked up from germline, CDR1 is ENHRY and CDR2 is SYGVKD. Generated by immunoSEQ multiplex PCR, the TCRdb table keeps only in-frame clones and is missing some. This table has about 77,000 clones, around 87% appearing once. Here the sequenced sample was CD4+ or CD8+ T cells sorted from blood, taken in a trial of the OX40 agonist ivuxolimab. The genes are TRBV10-3 and TRBJ2-1; no definite D call. This TCR was sampled from an adult with an advanced solid tumor such as melanoma, head and neck, liver or kidney cancer. CDR3 amino acids: CAISESWAVRNEQFF. CDR3 DNA sequence: TGTGCCATCAGTGAGTCCTGGGCAGTCAGGAATGAGCAGTTCTTC.